The present entry profiles one T cell receptor beta chain with its context. The CDR3 is made up of 16 amino acids. After removal of 3 bases from V and 2 bases from J, the junction contained 8 bases not matched to a gene. Germline values: CDR1 SGHNT, CDR2 YENEEA. These data come from a study of blood T cell repertoires in COVID-19. About the study: Acute and convalescent COVID-19 specimens originated in the United States, Italy and Spain. Sample material is recorded as cDNA or gDNA derived from T cells, B-cell-depleted T cells, or PBMCs.

Original handling: Reference gene primer amplification gave nucleated cell count estimates. Data came from immunoSEQ multiplex PCR; TCRdb stores just in-frame clones and leaves some out. From that table come the V and J calls and clone size; the DNA was used to work out D and trimming. The sample lists under 90,000 clones, 87% occurring once. The rearrangement uses TRBV11-3 and TRBJ2-3; TRBD1 matches at 7 bases. Material for sequencing was peripheral blood. This receptor was taken from a woman in her forties or fifties with COVID-19, enrolled during active disease. Written as DNA, the CDR3 is TGTGCCAGCAGCTTGGGGGTGGACAGGAACACAGATACGCAGTATTTT. Its protein is CASSLGVDRNTDTQYF.